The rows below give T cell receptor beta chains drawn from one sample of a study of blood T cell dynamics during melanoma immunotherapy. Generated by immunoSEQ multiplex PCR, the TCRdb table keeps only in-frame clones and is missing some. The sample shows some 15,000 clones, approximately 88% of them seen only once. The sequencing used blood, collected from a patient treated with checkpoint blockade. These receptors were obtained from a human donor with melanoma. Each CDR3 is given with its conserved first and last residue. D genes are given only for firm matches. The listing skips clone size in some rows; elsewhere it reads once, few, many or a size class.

CDR3aa: CASSQRQGESSYNSPLHF
CDR3nt: TGTGCCAGCAGCCAACGACAGGGGGAAAGCTCCTATAATTCACCCCTCCACTTT
d_gene: TRBD1
v_gene: TRBV5-5
j_gene: TRBJ1-6
abundance: NA

CDR3aa: CASSDGYNEQFF
CDR3nt: TGTGCCAGTAGTGACGGCTACAATGAGCAGTTCTTC
d_gene: NA
v_gene: TRBV19
j_gene: TRBJ2-1
abundance: few

CDR3aa: CAYKPALSGNTIYF
CDR3nt: TGTGCCTATAAACCGGCTTTATCTGGAAACACCATATATTTT
d_gene: NA
v_gene: TRBV28
j_gene: TRBJ1-3
abundance: NA

CDR3aa: CASSLFDRDNQPQHF
CDR3nt: TGTGCCAGCAGCTTGTTCGACAGGGATAATCAGCCCCAGCATTTT
d_gene: TRBD1
v_gene: TRBV5-6
j_gene: TRBJ1-5
abundance: NA

CDR3aa: CASSQSGTGYNEQFF
CDR3nt: TGTGCCAGCAGCCAAAGCGGGACGGGATACAATGAGCAGTTCTTC
d_gene: TRBD2
v_gene: TRBV7-3
j_gene: TRBJ2-1
abundance: NA

CDR3aa: CASSAGHRGQPQHF
CDR3nt: TGTGCCAGCAGCGCGGGACACCGGGGTCAGCCCCAGCATTTT
d_gene: NA
v_gene: TRBV7-2
j_gene: TRBJ1-5
abundance: NA

CDR3aa: CASSQFLAGRETQYF
CDR3nt: TGTGCCAGCAGCCAATTTCTAGCGGGAAGGGAGACCCAGTACTTC
d_gene: TRBD2
v_gene: TRBV14
j_gene: TRBJ2-5
abundance: NA

CDR3aa: CASSFSEIGHVTQYF
CDR3nt: TGTGCCAGCAGCTTTTCTGAAATAGGGCACGTTACCCAGTACTTC
d_gene: NA
v_gene: TRBV5-4
j_gene: TRBJ2-5
abundance: NA

CDR3aa: CANDPDTIYEQYF
CDR3nt: TGTGCCAACGACCCCGACACGATCTACGAGCAGTACTTC
d_gene: NA
v_gene: TRBV15
j_gene: TRBJ2-7
abundance: NA

CDR3aa: CASSQKTGGRDEQYF
CDR3nt: TGTGCCAGTAGCCAGAAGACAGGGGGCAGGGACGAGCAGTACTTC
d_gene: TRBD1
v_gene: TRBV19
j_gene: TRBJ2-7
abundance: NA

CDR3aa: CATAQGAGKETQYF
CDR3nt: TGTGCCACCGCACAGGGGGCGGGTAAAGAGACCCAGTACTTC
d_gene: TRBD1
v_gene: TRBV15
j_gene: TRBJ2-5
abundance: NA

CDR3aa: CASSVDVVGEYTGELFF
CDR3nt: TGTGCCAGCAGCGTAGATGTTGTGGGGGAGTACACCGGGGAGCTGTTTTTT
d_gene: NA
v_gene: TRBV9
j_gene: TRBJ2-2
abundance: few

CDR3aa: CASSLDRGVQETQYF
CDR3nt: TGTGCCAGCAGCTTAGACAGGGGGGTCCAAGAGACCCAGTACTTC
d_gene: TRBD1
v_gene: TRBV7-2
j_gene: TRBJ2-5
abundance: NA

CDR3aa: CARGPGSNQPQHF
CDR3nt: TGTGCCAGAGGCCCGGGCAGCAATCAGCCCCAGCATTTT
d_gene: NA
v_gene: TRBV2
j_gene: TRBJ1-5
abundance: few

CDR3aa: CASNPPGGNEQFF
CDR3nt: TGTGCCAGCAACCCCCCTGGGGGGAATGAGCAGTTCTTC
d_gene: NA
v_gene: TRBV6-5
j_gene: TRBJ2-1
abundance: NA

CDR3aa: CASTGGQLGQPQHF
CDR3nt: TGTGCCAGCACCGGGGGCCAGCTCGGGCAGCCCCAGCATTTT
d_gene: NA
v_gene: TRBV21-1
j_gene: TRBJ1-5
abundance: NA

CDR3aa: CASSPSRDVYNEQFF
CDR3nt: TGTGCCAGCAGCCCTAGTAGAGATGTTTACAATGAGCAGTTCTTC
d_gene: NA
v_gene: TRBV27
j_gene: TRBJ2-1
abundance: NA

CDR3aa: CASSYTGDGYEQYF
CDR3nt: TGTGCCAGCAGTTATACTGGGGACGGCTACGAGCAGTACTTC
d_gene: NA
v_gene: TRBV6-5
j_gene: TRBJ2-7
abundance: NA

CDR3aa: CASSDGGTEAFF
CDR3nt: TGCGCCAGCAGTGATGGGGGGACTGAAGCTTTCTTT
d_gene: NA
v_gene: TRBV10-2
j_gene: TRBJ1-1
abundance: NA

CDR3aa: CASSKIRTGGTDTQYF
CDR3nt: TGTGCCAGCAGCAAGATTCGGACAGGGGGCACAGATACGCAGTATTTT
d_gene: TRBD1
v_gene: TRBV11-2
j_gene: TRBJ2-3
abundance: NA

CDR3aa: CASSIERGYEQYF
CDR3nt: TGTGCCAGTAGTATAGAAAGGGGTTACGAGCAGTACTTC
d_gene: NA
v_gene: TRBV19
j_gene: TRBJ2-7
abundance: NA

CDR3aa: CASSLTGLAGDRDTQYF
CDR3nt: TGTGCCAGCAGCCTGACGGGACTAGCGGGGGACCGTGATACGCAGTATTTT
d_gene: TRBD2
v_gene: TRBV4-2
j_gene: TRBJ2-3
abundance: NA

CDR3aa: CSVDGLAGAYEQYF
CDR3nt: TGCAGCGTTGATGGGCTAGCGGGAGCCTACGAGCAGTACTTC
d_gene: TRBD2
v_gene: TRBV29-1
j_gene: TRBJ2-7
abundance: NA

CDR3aa: CASSLDTGFYNEQFF
CDR3nt: TGCGCCAGCAGCTTGGACACAGGGTTTTACAATGAGCAGTTCTTC
d_gene: NA
v_gene: TRBV5-1
j_gene: TRBJ2-1
abundance: NA